This T cell receptor (beta chain) is from a study of blood T cell repertoires in COVID-19. Looking at the study overall: Samples of COVID-19 (acute and convalescent) were obtained from the United States, Italy and Spain.

The study drew participants aged 18 to 89 years from some 24 US areas. The study counted Cohort 3 donors as recovered given two negative PCRs, clearance, or symptom resolution. As originally analysed: Using reference gene primer amplification, nucleated cell counts were estimated. Here immunoSEQ multiplex PCR was the method, and the copy in TCRdb shows in-frame clones only, minus some. V, J and clone size were drawn from that table, and D and trimming were deduced from the DNA. Of approximately 180,000 clones listed, approximately 80% are singletons. The material sequenced was PBMCs or T cells enriched from blood (not recorded which). The origin of this receptor is a woman in her forties or fifties who had recovered from COVID-19.

The CDR3 DNA reads as TGTGCCAGCAGTTTGCCAGGGGATAATCAGCCCCAGCATTTT. Translated: CASSLPGDNQPQHF. The rearrangement joins TRBV27 to TRBJ1-5; perhaps TRBD1 as D (6 bases). CDR1 MNHEY and CDR2 SMNVEV come from the germline V gene (reference sequence). Trimming cost V 3 bases and J 4 bases, with 10 bases left between them. This CDR3 has 14 amino acids.